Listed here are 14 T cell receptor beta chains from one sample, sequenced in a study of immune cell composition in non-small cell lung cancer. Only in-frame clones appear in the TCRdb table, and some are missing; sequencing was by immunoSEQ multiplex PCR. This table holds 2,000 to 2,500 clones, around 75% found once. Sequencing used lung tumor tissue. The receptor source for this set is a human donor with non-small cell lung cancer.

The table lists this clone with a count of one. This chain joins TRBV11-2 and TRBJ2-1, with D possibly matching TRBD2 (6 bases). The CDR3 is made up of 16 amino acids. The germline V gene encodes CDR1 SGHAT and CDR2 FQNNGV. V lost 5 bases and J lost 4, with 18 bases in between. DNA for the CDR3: TGTGCCAGCAGCGTTCAGGGCGGGGCTAGTTACAATGAGCAGTTCTTC. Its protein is CASSVQGGASYNEQFF.

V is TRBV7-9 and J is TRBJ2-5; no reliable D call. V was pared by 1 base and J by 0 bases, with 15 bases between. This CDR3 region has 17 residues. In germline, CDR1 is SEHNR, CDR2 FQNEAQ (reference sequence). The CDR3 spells CASSLVVTTRNQETQYF. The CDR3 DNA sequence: TGTGCCAGCAGCTTAGTGGTGACAACACGGAACCAAGAGACCCAGTACTTC.

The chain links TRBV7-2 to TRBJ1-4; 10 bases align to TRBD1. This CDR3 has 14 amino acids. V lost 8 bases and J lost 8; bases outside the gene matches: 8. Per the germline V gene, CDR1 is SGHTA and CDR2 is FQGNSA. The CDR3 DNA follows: TGTGCCAGCTCCCGACAGGGGGCCGGGGAAAAACTGTTTTTT. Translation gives CASSRQGAGEKLFF.

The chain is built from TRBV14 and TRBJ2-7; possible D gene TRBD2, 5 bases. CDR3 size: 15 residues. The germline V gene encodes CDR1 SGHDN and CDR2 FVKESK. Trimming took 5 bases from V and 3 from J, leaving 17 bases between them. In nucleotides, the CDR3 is TGTGCCAGCAGCTCCTTTGGGTCCGCGGGCTACGAGCAGTACTTC. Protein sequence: CASSSFGSAGYEQYF.

CDR3 amino acids: CASSMTGVGELFF. The CDR3 DNA reads as TGTGCCAGTAGTATGACAGGGGTCGGGGAGCTGTTTTTT. V gene TRBV19 combines with J gene TRBJ2-2; 8 bases fit TRBD1. With 3 bases clipped from V and 7 bases from J, the junction kept 1 base outside the gene matches. Germline CDR1 LNHDA, CDR2 SQIVND (reference sequence). This CDR3 has 13 residues. Filled out from reference TRBV19 and TRBJ2-2, the complete variable domain reads DGGITQSPKYLFRKEGQNVTLSCEQNLNHDAMYWYRQDPGQGLRLIYYSQIVNDFQKGDIAEGYSVSREKKESFPLTVTSAQKNPTAFYLCASSMTGVGELFFGEGSRLTVL.

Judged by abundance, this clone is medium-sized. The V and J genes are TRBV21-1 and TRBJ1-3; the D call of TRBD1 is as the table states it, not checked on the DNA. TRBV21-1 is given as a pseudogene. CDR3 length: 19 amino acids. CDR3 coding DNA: TGTGCCAGCAGCTGCCGGGACAGGGGGCCGAAAGAGTATGGAAACACCATATATTTT. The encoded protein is CASSCRDRGPKEYGNTIYF.

CDR3 loop: CASSYQGAGTEAFF. CDR3 DNA: TGTGCCAGCAGTTACCAGGGGGCGGGCACTGAAGCTTTCTTT. The chain uses TRBV6-9 and TRBJ1-1; 8 nucleotides line up with TRBD1. Germline V gene sequence: CDR1 MNHGY, CDR2 SVAAGI. The CDR3 loop spans 14 amino acids. V was clipped by 3 bases and J by 4 bases; unmatched bases: 4.

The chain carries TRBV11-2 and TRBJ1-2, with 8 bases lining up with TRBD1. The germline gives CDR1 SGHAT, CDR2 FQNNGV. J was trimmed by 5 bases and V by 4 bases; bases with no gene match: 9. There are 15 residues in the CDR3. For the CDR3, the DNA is TGTGCCAGCAGCTCCAGGACAGGGTATAATTATGGCTACACCTTC. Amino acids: CASSSRTGYNYGYTF.

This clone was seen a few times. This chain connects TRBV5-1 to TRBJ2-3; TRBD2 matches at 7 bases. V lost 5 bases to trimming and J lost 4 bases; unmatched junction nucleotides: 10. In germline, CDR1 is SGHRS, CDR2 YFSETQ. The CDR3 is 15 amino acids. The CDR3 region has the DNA TGCGCCAGCAGTAGTGAGGGAGGGCCCTCAGATACGCAGTATTTT. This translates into CASSSEGGPSDTQYF.

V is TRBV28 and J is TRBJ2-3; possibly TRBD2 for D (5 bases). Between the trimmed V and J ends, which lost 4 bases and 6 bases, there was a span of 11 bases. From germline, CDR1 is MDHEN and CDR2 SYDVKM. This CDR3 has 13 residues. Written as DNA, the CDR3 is TGTGCCAGCAGTTCCTCGGGGTGGGATACGCAGTATTTT. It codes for CASSSSGWDTQYF.

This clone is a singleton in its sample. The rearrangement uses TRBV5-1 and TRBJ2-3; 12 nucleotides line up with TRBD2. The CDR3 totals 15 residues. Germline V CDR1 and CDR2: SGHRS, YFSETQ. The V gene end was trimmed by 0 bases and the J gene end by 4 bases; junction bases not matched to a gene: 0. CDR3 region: CASSLASGGADTQYF. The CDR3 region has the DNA TGCGCCAGCAGCTTGGCTAGCGGGGGGGCAGATACGCAGTATTTT.

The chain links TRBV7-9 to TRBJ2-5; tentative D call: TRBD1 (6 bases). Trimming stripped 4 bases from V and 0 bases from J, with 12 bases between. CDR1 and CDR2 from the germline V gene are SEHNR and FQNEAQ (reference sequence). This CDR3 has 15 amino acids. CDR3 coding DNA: TGTGCCAGCAGCTCAACACAGGGTCACCAAGAGACCCAGTACTTC. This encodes CASSSTQGHQETQYF.

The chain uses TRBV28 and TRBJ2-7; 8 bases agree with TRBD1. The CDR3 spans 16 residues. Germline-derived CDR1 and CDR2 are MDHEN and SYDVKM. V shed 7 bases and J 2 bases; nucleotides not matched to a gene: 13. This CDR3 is CASTLGRQGTTYEQYF. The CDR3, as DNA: TGTGCCAGCACCCTCGGACGACAGGGGACGACCTACGAGCAGTACTTC.

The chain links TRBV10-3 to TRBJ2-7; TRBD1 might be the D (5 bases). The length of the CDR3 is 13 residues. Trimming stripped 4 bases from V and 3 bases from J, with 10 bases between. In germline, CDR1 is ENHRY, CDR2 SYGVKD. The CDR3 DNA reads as TGTGCCATCAGTGCCCCGCAGGGCTACGAGCAGTACTTC. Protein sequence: CAISAPQGYEQYF.